The T cell receptor beta chain described here comes from a study of long-term antiretroviral therapy in people with HIV. Study-wide points: Repertoires with HIV possessed tighter CDR3 length spans than those of controls. Clones that had undergone expansion before ART prevailed in the repertoire throughout all time points.

Version v3.0 of the immunoSEQ assay ran at survey level. Data came from immunoSEQ multiplex PCR; TCRdb stores just in-frame clones and leaves some out. The table includes roughly 16,000 clones, less than 85% detected once. Comment on this clone: Its cognate antigen is unknown.

J lost 4 bases, V lost 5 bases, and 4 bases had no gene match. Germline V gene lookup returns CDR1 MDHEN and CDR2 SYDVKM. The CDR3 consists of 13 residues. The receptor comes from a man younger than 40 with HIV. The source was unsorted PBMCs, collected at the start of antiretroviral therapy. This chain uses TRBV28 with TRBJ1-1; 7 bases map to TRBD1. The DNA for the CDR3 is TGTGCCAGCAGTATCCACAGGGGCACTGAAGCTTTCTTT. This sequence encodes CASSIHRGTEAFF. Looking up the rest from reference TRBV28 and TRBJ1-1 gives the full variable domain: DVKVTQSSRYLVKRTGEKVFLECVQDMDHENMFWYRQDPGLGLRLIYFSYDVKMKEKGDIPEGYSVSREKKERFSLILESASTNQTSMYLCASSIHRGTEAFFGQGTRLTVV.